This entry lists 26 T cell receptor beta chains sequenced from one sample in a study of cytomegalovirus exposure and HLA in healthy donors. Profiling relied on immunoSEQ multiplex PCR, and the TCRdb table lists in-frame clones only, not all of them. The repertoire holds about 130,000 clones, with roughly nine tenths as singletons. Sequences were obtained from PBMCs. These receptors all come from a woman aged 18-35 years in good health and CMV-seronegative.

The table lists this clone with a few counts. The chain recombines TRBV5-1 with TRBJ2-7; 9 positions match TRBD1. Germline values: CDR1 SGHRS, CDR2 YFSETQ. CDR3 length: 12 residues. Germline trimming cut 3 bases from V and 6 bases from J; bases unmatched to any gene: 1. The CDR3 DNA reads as TGCGCCAGCAGCTGGGGACAGGGCGAGCAGTACTTC. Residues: CASSWGQGEQYF.

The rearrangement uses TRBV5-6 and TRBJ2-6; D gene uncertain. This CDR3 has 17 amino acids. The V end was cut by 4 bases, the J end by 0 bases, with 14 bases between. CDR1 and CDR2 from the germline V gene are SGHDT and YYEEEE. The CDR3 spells CASSDPNRGSGANVLTF. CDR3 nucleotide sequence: TGTGCCAGCAGCGATCCGAACCGAGGCTCTGGGGCCAACGTCCTGACTTTC.

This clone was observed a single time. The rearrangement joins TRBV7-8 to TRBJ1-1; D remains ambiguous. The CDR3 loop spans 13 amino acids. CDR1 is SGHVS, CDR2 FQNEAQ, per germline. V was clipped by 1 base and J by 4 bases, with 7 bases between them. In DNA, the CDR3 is TGTGCCAGCAGCTTAGGAGGGTCCACTGAAGCTTTCTTT. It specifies CASSLGGSTEAFF.

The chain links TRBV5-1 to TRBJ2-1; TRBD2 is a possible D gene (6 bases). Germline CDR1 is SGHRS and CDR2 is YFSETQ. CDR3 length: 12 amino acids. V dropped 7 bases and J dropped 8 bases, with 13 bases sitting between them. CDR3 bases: TGCGCCAGCGGACTATCAAGGGATGAGCAGTTCTTC. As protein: CASGLSRDEQFF.

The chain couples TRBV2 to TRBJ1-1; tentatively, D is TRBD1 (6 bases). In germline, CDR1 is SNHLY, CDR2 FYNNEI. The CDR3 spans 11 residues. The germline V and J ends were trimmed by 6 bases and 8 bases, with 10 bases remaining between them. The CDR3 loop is CASRGAREAFF. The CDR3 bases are TGTGCCAGCAGGGGGGCTCGGGAAGCTTTCTTT.

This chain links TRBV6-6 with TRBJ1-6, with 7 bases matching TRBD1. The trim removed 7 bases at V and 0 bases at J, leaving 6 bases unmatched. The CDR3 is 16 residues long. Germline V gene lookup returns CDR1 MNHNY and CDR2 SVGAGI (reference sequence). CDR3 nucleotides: TGTGCCAGCACCGGACAGGCGAGCTCCTATAATTCACCCCTCCACTTT. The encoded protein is CASTGQASSYNSPLHF.

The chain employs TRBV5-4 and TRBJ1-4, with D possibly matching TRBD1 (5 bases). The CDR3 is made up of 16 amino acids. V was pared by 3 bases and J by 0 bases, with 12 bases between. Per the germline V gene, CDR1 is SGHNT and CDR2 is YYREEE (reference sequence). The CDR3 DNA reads TGTGCCAGCAGCTCCACAGGTGCTTCAACTAATGAAAAACTGTTTTTT. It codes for CASSSTGASTNEKLFF.

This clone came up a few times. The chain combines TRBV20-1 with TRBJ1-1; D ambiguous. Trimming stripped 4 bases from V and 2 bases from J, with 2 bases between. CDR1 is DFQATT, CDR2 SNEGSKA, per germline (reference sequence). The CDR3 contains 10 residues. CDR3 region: CSAINTEAFF. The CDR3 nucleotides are TGCAGTGCTATAAACACTGAAGCTTTCTTT.

CDR3 loop: CASSPRGRDTEAFF. The CDR3 coding sequence is TGTGCCAGCAGCCCTAGAGGGAGAGACACTGAAGCTTTCTTT. V usage is TRBV11-3 and J usage is TRBJ1-1; D is uncertain. The CDR3 runs 14 residues. Germline V gene sequence: CDR1 SGHNT, CDR2 YENEEA. V was shortened by 5 bases and J by 3 bases, with 13 bases between the two germline ends. The variable domain in full, with the rest retrieved from reference TRBV11-3 and TRBJ1-1, is EAGVVQSPRYKIIEKKQPVAFWCNPISGHNTLYWYLQNLGQGPELLIRYENEEAVDDSQLPKDRFSAERLKGVDSTLKIQPAELGDSAVYLCASSPRGRDTEAFFGQGTRLTVV.

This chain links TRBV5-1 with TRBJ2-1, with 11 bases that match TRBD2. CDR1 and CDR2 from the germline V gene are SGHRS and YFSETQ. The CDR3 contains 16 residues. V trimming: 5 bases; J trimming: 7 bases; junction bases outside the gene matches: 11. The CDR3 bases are TGCGCCAGCAGTTCTTTAGCGGGGGGGATCGTGAATGAGCAGTTCTTC. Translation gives CASSSLAGGIVNEQFF.

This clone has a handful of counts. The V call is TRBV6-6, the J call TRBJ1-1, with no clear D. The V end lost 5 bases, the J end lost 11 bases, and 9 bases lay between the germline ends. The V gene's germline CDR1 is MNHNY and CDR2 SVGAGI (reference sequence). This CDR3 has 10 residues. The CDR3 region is CASSSLKAFF. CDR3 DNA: TGTGCCAGCAGTAGTCTAAAGGCTTTCTTT.

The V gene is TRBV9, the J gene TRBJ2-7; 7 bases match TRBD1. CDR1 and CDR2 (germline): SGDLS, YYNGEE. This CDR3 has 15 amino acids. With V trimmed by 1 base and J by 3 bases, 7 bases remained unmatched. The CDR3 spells CASSVTGTAVYEQYF. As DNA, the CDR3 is TGTGCCAGCAGCGTAACCGGGACAGCGGTCTACGAGCAGTACTTC.

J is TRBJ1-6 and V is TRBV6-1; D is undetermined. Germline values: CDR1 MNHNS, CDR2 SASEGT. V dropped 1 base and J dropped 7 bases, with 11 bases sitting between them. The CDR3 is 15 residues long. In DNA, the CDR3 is TGTGCCAGCAGTGAAGGCAGGATAAGGAATTCACCCCTCCACTTT. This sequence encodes CASSEGRIRNSPLHF.

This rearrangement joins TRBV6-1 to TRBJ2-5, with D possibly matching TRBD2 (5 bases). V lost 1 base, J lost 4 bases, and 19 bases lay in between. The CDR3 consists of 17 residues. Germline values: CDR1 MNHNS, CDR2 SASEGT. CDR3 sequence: CASSEVWRTSGRETQYF. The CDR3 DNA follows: TGTGCCAGCAGTGAAGTGTGGCGGACTTCGGGGAGAGAGACCCAGTACTTC.

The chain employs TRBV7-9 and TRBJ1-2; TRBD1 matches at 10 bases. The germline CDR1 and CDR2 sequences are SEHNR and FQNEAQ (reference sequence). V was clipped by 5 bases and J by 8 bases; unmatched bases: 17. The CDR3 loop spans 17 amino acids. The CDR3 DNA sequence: TGTGCCAGCAGCCCAATTCCGGACAGGGGGGTAGTACGCGGCTACACCTTC. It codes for CASSPIPDRGVVRGYTF.

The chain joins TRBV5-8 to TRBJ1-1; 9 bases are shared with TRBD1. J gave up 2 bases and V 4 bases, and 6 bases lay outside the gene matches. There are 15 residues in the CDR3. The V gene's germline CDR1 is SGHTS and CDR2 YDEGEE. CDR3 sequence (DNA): TGTGCCAGCAGCCGCACGGGACAGGGAAACACTGAAGCTTTCTTT. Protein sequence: CASSRTGQGNTEAFF. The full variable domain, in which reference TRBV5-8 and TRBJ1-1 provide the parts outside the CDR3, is EAGVTQSPTHLIKTRGQQATLRCSPISGHTSVYWYQQALGLGLQFLLWYDEGEERNRGNFPPRFSGRQFPNYSSELNVNALELEDSALYLCASSRTGQGNTEAFFGQGTRLTVV.

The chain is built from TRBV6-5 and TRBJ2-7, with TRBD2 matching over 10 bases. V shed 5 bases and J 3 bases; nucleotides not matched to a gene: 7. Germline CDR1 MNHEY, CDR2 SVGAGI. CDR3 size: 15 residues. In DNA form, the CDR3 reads TGTGCCAGCAGTCGAGGACTAGCGGCCCACTACGAGCAGTACTTC. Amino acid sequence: CASSRGLAAHYEQYF.

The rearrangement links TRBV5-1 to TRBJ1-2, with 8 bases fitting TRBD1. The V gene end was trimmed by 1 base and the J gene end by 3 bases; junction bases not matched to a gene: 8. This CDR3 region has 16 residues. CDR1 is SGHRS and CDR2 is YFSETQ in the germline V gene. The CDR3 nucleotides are TGCGCCAGCAGCTTGCTTCCCAGGGGGCAGGACTATGGCTACACCTTC. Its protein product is CASSLLPRGQDYGYTF.

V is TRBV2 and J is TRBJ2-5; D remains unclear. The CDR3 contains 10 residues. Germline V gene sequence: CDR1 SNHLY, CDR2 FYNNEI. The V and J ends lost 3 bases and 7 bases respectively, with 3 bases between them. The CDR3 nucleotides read TGTGCCAGCAGTGACGGGACCCAGTACTTC. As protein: CASSDGTQYF.

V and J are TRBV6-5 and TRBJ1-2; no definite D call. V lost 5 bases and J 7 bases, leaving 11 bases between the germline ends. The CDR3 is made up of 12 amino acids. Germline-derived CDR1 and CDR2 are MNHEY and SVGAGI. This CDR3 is CASSPLSGGYTF. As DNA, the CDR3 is TGTGCCAGCAGTCCCTTATCGGGTGGCTACACCTTC.

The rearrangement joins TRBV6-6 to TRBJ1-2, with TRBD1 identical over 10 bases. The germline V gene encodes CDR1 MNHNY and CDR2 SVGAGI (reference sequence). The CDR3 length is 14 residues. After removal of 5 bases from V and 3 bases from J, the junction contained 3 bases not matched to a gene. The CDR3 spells CASSTGQGDYGYTF. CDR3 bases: TGTGCCAGCAGTACCGGACAGGGGGACTATGGCTACACCTTC.

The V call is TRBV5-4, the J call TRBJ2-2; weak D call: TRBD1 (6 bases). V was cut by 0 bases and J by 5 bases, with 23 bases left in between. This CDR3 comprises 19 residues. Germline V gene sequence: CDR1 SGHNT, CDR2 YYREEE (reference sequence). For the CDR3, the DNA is TGTGCCAGCAGCTTGGGTGTCGGTGGGCAGGGGTGGAATACCGGGGAGCTGTTTTTT. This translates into CASSLGVGGQGWNTGELFF.

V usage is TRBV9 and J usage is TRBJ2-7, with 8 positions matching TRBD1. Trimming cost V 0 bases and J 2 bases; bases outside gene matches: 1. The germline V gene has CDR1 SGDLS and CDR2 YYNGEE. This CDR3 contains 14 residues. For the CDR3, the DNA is TGTGCCAGCAGCGTAGTGGACAGGGCCTACGAGCAGTACTTC. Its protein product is CASSVVDRAYEQYF.

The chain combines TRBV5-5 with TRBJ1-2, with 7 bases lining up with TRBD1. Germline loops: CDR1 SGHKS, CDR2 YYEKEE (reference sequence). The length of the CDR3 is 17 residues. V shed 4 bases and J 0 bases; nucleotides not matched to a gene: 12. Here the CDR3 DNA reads TGTGCCAGCAGCGATAGCGCCGGGACAGTCACTAACTATGGCTACACCTTC. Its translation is CASSDSAGTVTNYGYTF.

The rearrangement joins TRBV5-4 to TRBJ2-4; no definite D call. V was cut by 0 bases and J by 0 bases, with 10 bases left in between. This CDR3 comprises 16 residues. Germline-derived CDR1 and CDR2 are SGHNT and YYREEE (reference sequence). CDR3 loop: CASSLVPVLAKNIQYF. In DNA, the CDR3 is TGTGCCAGCAGCTTGGTCCCGGTCCTAGCCAAAAACATTCAGTACTTC.

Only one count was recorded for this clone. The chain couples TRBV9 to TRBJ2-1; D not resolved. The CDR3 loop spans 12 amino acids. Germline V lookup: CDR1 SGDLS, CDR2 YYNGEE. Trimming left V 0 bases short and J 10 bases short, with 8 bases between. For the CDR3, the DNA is TGTGCCAGCAGCGTAGGAGGTGGAGAGCAGTTCTTC. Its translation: CASSVGGGEQFF.